These 29 T cell receptor beta chains were sequenced from one sample in a study of early stage breast cancer tumors. Only in-frame clones appear in the TCRdb table, and some are missing; sequencing was by immunoSEQ multiplex PCR. The sample consists of 9,000 to 9,500 clones, 71% of them appearing once. The specimen sequenced was normal breast tissue next to the tumor. Every receptor here comes from a person in their sixties with breast cancer.

The rearrangement uses TRBV6-4 and TRBJ2-2; no firm D call. V shed 5 bases and J shed 5 bases, with 12 bases lying between them. CDR1 and CDR2 from the germline V gene are MRHNA and SNTAGT. The CDR3 is 14 residues long. The DNA for the CDR3 is TGTGCCAGCAGTACCACCACCGGGACCGGGGAGCTGTTTTTT. This sequence encodes CASSTTTGTGELFF.

This clone was recorded a few times. The rearrangement uses TRBV27 and TRBJ2-1, with 14 bases fitting TRBD2. The CDR3 extends over 15 amino acids. With 5 bases clipped from V and 10 bases from J, the junction kept 7 bases outside the gene matches. Germline CDR1 is MNHEY and CDR2 is SMNVEV (reference sequence). The CDR3 sequence: CASSGGLAGVGEQFF. CDR3 in DNA: TGTGCCAGCAGTGGGGGACTAGCGGGAGTGGGCGAGCAGTTCTTC.

By frequency in the sample, this clone is medium-sized. This sequence joins TRBV27 and TRBJ2-7; the match to TRBD1 covers 8 bases. Germline V gene data show CDR1 as MNHEY and CDR2 as SMNVEV (reference sequence). V shed 2 bases, J shed 3 bases, and the junction held 3 bases outside the gene matches. CDR3 length equals 14 residues. Here the CDR3 reads CASSLQGANYEQYF. The CDR3 DNA reads TGTGCCAGCAGTTTACAGGGGGCGAACTACGAGCAGTACTTC.

The CDR3 region is CASSQTSGSNTDTQYF. CDR3 DNA sequence: TGCGCCAGCAGCCAAACTAGCGGGAGTAATACAGATACGCAGTATTTT. V is TRBV10-2 and J is TRBJ2-3; 11 bases are shared with TRBD2. Germline values: CDR1 WSHSY, CDR2 SAAADI. This CDR3 is built from 16 residues. V gave up 6 bases and J gave up 3 bases; unmatched junction bases: 8.

The chain carries TRBV7-9 and TRBJ2-1, with TRBD1 identical over 7 bases. The V and J ends lost 5 bases and 4 bases, in that order; junction bases with no gene match: 14. The CDR3 consists of 17 residues. The germline V gene has CDR1 SEHNR and CDR2 FQNEAQ (reference sequence). CDR3 DNA: TGTGCCAGCAGCGAAATTGCCCCTGGGACAGCTTACAATGAGCAGTTCTTC. This encodes CASSEIAPGTAYNEQFF.

The chain couples TRBV19 to TRBJ2-2; D not certain. The CDR3 is 10 residues long. V was trimmed by 9 bases and J by 13 bases, leaving 12 bases between them. Per the germline V gene, CDR1 is LNHDA and CDR2 is SQIVND (reference sequence). CDR3 nucleotides: TGTGCCAGCTCGGGTTTGGGGCTGTTTTTT. As protein: CASSGLGLFF. The whole variable domain, remainder taken from reference TRBV19 and TRBJ2-2, is DGGITQSPKYLFRKEGQNVTLSCEQNLNHDAMYWYRQDPGQGLRLIYYSQIVNDFQKGDIAEGYSVSREKKESFPLTVTSAQKNPTAFYLCASSGLGLFFGEGSRLTVL.

V gene TRBV11-2 combines with J gene TRBJ2-7; no clear D gene. In germline, CDR1 is SGHAT, CDR2 FQNNGV. The CDR3 totals 13 residues. Trimming pared 5 bases from V and 5 bases from J, leaving 13 bases between. CDR3 sequence reads: CASSPGLSHEQYF. In nucleotides, the CDR3 is TGTGCCAGCAGCCCCGGCCTTAGCCACGAGCAGTACTTC.

The chain employs TRBV5-1 and TRBJ2-1, with 11 bases matching TRBD2. Losses at the gene ends were 1 base for V and 6 bases for J; bases not matched to a gene: 3. Looked up from germline, CDR1 is SGHRS and CDR2 is YFSETQ. CDR3 size: 15 residues. DNA of the CDR3: TGCGCCAGCAGCTTGCAACTAGCGGGAGCCAATGAGCAGTTCTTC. Encoded protein: CASSLQLAGANEQFF.

The rearrangement links TRBV30 to TRBJ2-1, with TRBD2 matching 13 bases. The germline gives CDR1 GTSNPN, CDR2 SVGIG (reference sequence). The CDR3 loop spans 18 amino acids. Losses at the gene ends were 2 bases for V and 7 bases for J; bases not matched to a gene: 14. The CDR3, as DNA: TGTGCCTGGAGTTTTGGACTAGCGGGAGTCCGGCCGAGAAATGAGCAGTTCTTC. Amino acids: CAWSFGLAGVRPRNEQFF.

V is TRBV4-1 and J is TRBJ2-5; 8 bases match TRBD1. CDR1 and CDR2 (germline): MGHRA, YSYEKL. This CDR3 is built from 16 residues. The V gene end was trimmed by 3 bases and the J gene end by 5 bases; junction bases not matched to a gene: 11. The CDR3 DNA reads as TGCGCCAGCAGCCAGAGGACAGGGTCTTTGGGGGAGACCCAGTACTTC. Translating it yields CASSQRTGSLGETQYF.

The CDR3 bases are TGCGCCAGCAGCTTTATCAGCGGGAGGGCCGCGTACGAGCAGTACTTC. Translation gives CASSFISGRAAYEQYF. The rearrangement joins TRBV5-1 to TRBJ2-7; 10 positions agree with TRBD2. J was trimmed by 4 bases and V by 2 bases; bases with no gene match: 9. CDR3 size: 16 residues. Looked up from germline, CDR1 is SGHRS and CDR2 is YFSETQ.

The CDR3 protein is CASSQYSYEQYF. In DNA, the CDR3 is TGTGCCAGTAGTCAGTACTCCTACGAGCAGTACTTC. The rearrangement joins TRBV19 to TRBJ2-7; D is unresolved. The CDR3 loop spans 12 amino acids. The germline V gene has CDR1 LNHDA and CDR2 SQIVND (reference sequence). Trimming cost V 5 bases and J 0 bases, with 5 bases left between them. Drawing the rest from reference TRBV19 and TRBJ2-7, the complete variable domain is DGGITQSPKYLFRKEGQNVTLSCEQNLNHDAMYWYRQDPGQGLRLIYYSQIVNDFQKGDIAEGYSVSREKKESFPLTVTSAQKNPTAFYLCASSQYSYEQYFGPGTRLTVT.

This rearrangement joins TRBV30 to TRBJ2-7; the D gene is possibly TRBD1 (6 bases). CDR3 length equals 12 residues. Per germline, CDR1 GTSNPN and CDR2 SVGIG (reference sequence). The V gene lost 5 bases and the J gene lost 3 bases, with 11 bases spanning the gap. This CDR3 reads CAWQQGFYEQYF. The CDR3 DNA follows: TGTGCCTGGCAACAGGGATTCTACGAGCAGTACTTC.

This clone was seen a single time. The chain uses TRBV7-2 and TRBJ2-1; tentatively, D is TRBD1 (5 bases). CDR3 length: 13 residues. The V end lost 1 base, the J end lost 8 bases, and 9 bases lay between the germline ends. The V gene's germline CDR1 is SGHTA and CDR2 FQGNSA. CDR3 protein: CASSLVPRDEQFF. CDR3 nucleotide sequence: TGTGCCAGCAGCTTAGTTCCCAGGGATGAGCAGTTCTTC.

This clone was seen once. The rearrangement links TRBV5-1 to TRBJ1-1; 8 nucleotides agree with TRBD1. The CDR3 length is 15 residues. The trim removed 0 bases at V and 7 bases at J, leaving 8 bases unmatched. The germline CDR1 and CDR2 sequences are SGHRS and YFSETQ. The CDR3 bases are TGCGCCAGCAGCTTGGCCTCAGGGGGCATAAATGAAGCTTTCTTT. Its translation: CASSLASGGINEAFF.

The chain combines TRBV11-3 with TRBJ2-1; 9 nucleotides line up with TRBD2. The V gene's germline CDR1 is SGHNT and CDR2 YENEEA. This CDR3 has 18 amino acids. V lost 0 bases to trimming and J lost 5 bases; unmatched junction nucleotides: 11. CDR3 sequence reads: CASSLDRDSGRPDNEQFF. The CDR3 nucleotides read TGTGCCAGCAGCTTAGATCGGGATAGCGGGAGACCTGACAATGAGCAGTTCTTC.

The rearrangement joins TRBV6-5 to TRBJ1-5, with D perhaps TRBD1 (6 bases). The CDR3 length is 15 residues. The germline CDR1 and CDR2 sequences are MNHEY and SVGAGI. V shed 5 bases and J shed 5 bases, with 16 bases lying between them. The CDR3 DNA follows: TGTGCCAGCAGTCCACTGACAGGTCGGGATCAGCCCCAGCATTTT. Translated, it gives CASSPLTGRDQPQHF.

This clone was seen once. V gene TRBV30 combines with J gene TRBJ2-6; perhaps TRBD1 as D (5 bases). CDR1 GTSNPN and CDR2 SVGIG come from the germline V gene (reference sequence). V lost 0 bases, J lost 0 bases, and 18 bases lay in between. The CDR3 has 19 amino acids. The CDR3 DNA is TGTGCCTGGAGTGTCGGTTGGGGCAGTTTGAGCTCTGGGGCCAACGTCCTGACTTTC. Amino acid sequence: CAWSVGWGSLSSGANVLTF.

The chain has TRBV30 and TRBJ2-2, with 10 bases identical to TRBD1. CDR1 is GTSNPN, CDR2 SVGIG, per germline (reference sequence). This CDR3 has 15 amino acids. The V gene end was trimmed by 4 bases and the J gene end by 4 bases; junction bases not matched to a gene: 6. The CDR3 coding sequence is TGTGCCTGGAACACCGGGACAGGGGCCACCGGGGAGCTGTTTTTT. Translating gives CAWNTGTGATGELFF.

This clone was recorded once. The chain is built from TRBV5-4 and TRBJ2-1; TRBD2 might be the D (7 bases). V dropped 5 bases and J dropped 7 bases, with 13 bases sitting between them. From germline, CDR1 is SGHNT and CDR2 YYREEE (reference sequence). The CDR3 loop spans 13 amino acids. This CDR3 is CASRGGRNNEQFF. The CDR3 region has the DNA TGTGCCAGCAGGGGGGGGCGTAATAATGAGCAGTTCTTC.

This clone was picked up a small number of times. This chain joins TRBV29-1 and TRBJ1-4; D not certain. The CDR3 is made up of 14 amino acids. V was shortened by 4 bases and J by 0 bases, with 9 bases between the two germline ends. Germline values: CDR1 SQVTM, CDR2 ANQGSEA. This chain's CDR3 is CSVVREATNEKLFF. The CDR3, as DNA: TGCAGCGTTGTAAGGGAGGCAACTAATGAAAAACTGTTTTTT.

This chain connects TRBV21-1 to TRBJ2-1; TRBD2 is the table's D call and was not checked against the DNA. TRBV21-1 counts as a pseudogene. CDR3 length equals 16 residues. The CDR3 loop is CASSTRTSSTYNEQFF. In nucleotides, the CDR3 is TGTGCCAGCAGCACGCGGACTAGCAGCACTTACAATGAGCAGTTCTTC.

The chain recombines TRBV14 with TRBJ2-5; TRBD2 is a possible D gene (5 bases). CDR1 and CDR2 from the germline V gene are SGHDN and FVKESK. The CDR3 is 15 amino acids. With 5 bases removed from V and 5 bases from J, the gap between germline ends came to 18 bases. The CDR3 loop reads CASSLWRGILETQYF. CDR3 bases: TGTGCCAGCAGCTTATGGCGAGGGATCCTGGAGACCCAGTACTTC.

The chain employs TRBV14 and TRBJ2-1, with 7 bases identical to TRBD2. The junction had 7 bases not matched to a gene; V was cut back by 0 bases and J by 14 bases. This CDR3 has 13 amino acids. From germline, CDR1 is SGHDN and CDR2 FVKESK. The CDR3 loop reads CASSQELGREKFF. CDR3 DNA: TGTGCCAGCAGCCAAGAACTTGGGCGGGAGAAGTTCTTC.

The rearrangement joins TRBV7-9 to TRBJ2-2; TRBD1 aligns across 8 bases. V lost 8 bases and J lost 3; bases outside the gene matches: 14. This CDR3 has 17 residues. Germline V gives CDR1 SEHNR, CDR2 FQNEAQ (reference sequence). DNA of the CDR3: TGTGCCAGCGCCCTCAGGGGGCGGCGAGGGGACACCGGGGAGCTGTTTTTT. Protein: CASALRGRRGDTGELFF.

The table lists this clone with a count of one. This chain links TRBV4-3 with TRBJ2-2; the match to TRBD1 covers 7 bases. Per the germline V gene, CDR1 is LGHNA and CDR2 is YSLEER. The length of the CDR3 is 18 residues. Losses at the gene ends were 0 bases for V and 4 bases for J; bases not matched to a gene: 11. CDR3 residues: CASSQDPTDRARTGELFF. The CDR3 region has the DNA TGCGCCAGCAGCCAAGACCCCACTGACAGGGCTCGCACCGGGGAGCTGTTTTTT.

The V and J genes are TRBV10-3 and TRBJ2-2, with D possibly TRBD2 on 6 matching bases. V was cut by 4 bases and J by 5 bases, with 14 bases left in between. The V gene's germline CDR1 is ENHRY and CDR2 SYGVKD. This CDR3 has 15 residues. CDR3 bases: TGTGCCATCAGTGTAGCCGGGAGTGGGACCGGGGAGCTGTTTTTT. It translates to CAISVAGSGTGELFF.

V gene TRBV18 combines with J gene TRBJ2-7, with D perhaps TRBD2 (5 bases). Between the trimmed V and J ends, which lost 6 bases and 4 bases, there was a span of 16 bases. The CDR3 runs 14 residues. The germline CDR1 and CDR2 sequences are KGHSH and LQKENI. CDR3 protein: CASSPAALRYEQYF. CDR3 nucleotide sequence: TGTGCCAGCTCTCCAGCGGCTCTAAGGTACGAGCAGTACTTC.

The rearrangement uses TRBV18 and TRBJ2-1; no clear D gene. The germline gives CDR1 KGHSH, CDR2 LQKENI. The CDR3 length is 14 residues. V shed 3 bases and J shed 0 bases, with 6 bases lying between them. The CDR3 bases are TGTGCCAGCTCACCGCGGAGCTCCTACAATGAGCAGTTCTTC. Its protein is CASSPRSSYNEQFF.